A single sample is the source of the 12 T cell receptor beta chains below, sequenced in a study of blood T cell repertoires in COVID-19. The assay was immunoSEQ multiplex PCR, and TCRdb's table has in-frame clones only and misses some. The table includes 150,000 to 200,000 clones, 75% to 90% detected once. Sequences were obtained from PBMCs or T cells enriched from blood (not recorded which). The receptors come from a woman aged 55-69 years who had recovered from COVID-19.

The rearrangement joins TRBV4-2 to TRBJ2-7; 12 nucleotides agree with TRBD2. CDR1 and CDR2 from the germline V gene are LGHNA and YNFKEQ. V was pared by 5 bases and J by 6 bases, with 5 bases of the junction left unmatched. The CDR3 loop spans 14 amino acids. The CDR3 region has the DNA TGTGCCAGCAGCTACCGGACTAGCGGGACCGAGCAGTACTTC. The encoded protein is CASSYRTSGTEQYF.

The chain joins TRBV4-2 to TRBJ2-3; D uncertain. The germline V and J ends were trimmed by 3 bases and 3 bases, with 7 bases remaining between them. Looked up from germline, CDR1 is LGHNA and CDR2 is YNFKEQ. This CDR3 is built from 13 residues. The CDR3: CASSHPGTDTQYF. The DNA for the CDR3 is TGTGCCAGCAGCCACCCAGGAACAGATACGCAGTATTTT.

This chain's CDR3 is CASSAGRSGELFF. CDR3 bases: TGTGCCAGTAGTGCGGGAAGAAGCGGGGAGCTGTTTTTT. The rearrangement joins TRBV19 to TRBJ2-2, with D perhaps TRBD2 (6 bases). V was shortened by 5 bases and J by 7 bases, with 11 bases between the two germline ends. Germline V gene sequence: CDR1 LNHDA, CDR2 SQIVND (reference sequence). The length of the CDR3 is 13 residues.

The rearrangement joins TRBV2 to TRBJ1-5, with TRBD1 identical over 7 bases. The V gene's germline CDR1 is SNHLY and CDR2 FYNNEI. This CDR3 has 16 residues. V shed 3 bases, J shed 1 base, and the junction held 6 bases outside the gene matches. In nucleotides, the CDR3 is TGTGCCAGCAGTGATTGGGCCAGGGGGAGCAATCAGCCCCAGCATTTT. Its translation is CASSDWARGSNQPQHF. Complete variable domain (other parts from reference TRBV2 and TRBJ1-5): EPEVTQTPSHQVTQMGQEVILRCVPISNHLYFYWYRQILGQKVEFLVSFYNNEISEKSEIFDDQFSVERPDGSNFTLKIRSTKLEDSAMYFCASSDWARGSNQPQHFGDGTRLSIL.

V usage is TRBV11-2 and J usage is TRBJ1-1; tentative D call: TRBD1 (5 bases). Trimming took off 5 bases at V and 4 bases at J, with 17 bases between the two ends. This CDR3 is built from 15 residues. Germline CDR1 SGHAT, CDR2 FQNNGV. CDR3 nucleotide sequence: TGTGCCAGCAGCCCACGGAGGGGATGGGGCACTGAAGCTTTCTTT. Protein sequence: CASSPRRGWGTEAFF.

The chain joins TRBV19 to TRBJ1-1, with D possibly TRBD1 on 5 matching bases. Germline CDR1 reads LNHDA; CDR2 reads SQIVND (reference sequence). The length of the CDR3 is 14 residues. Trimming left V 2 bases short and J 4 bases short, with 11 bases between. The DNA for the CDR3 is TGTGCCAGTAGTATACAGGGAGGGACCACTGAAGCTTTCTTT. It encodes CASSIQGGTTEAFF.

CDR3 coding DNA: TGTGCCAGCAGTTACCTAAGTAGGGGAGGCGCGGTTAGCTACACCTTC. Its protein product is CASSYLSRGGAVSYTF. The rearrangement uses TRBV6-2 or TRBV6-3 and TRBJ1-2, with a weak D call TRBD1 (5 bases). CDR3 length equals 16 residues. Germline lookup yields CDR1 MNHEY and CDR2 SVGEGT. V gave up 2 bases and J gave up 9 bases, with 22 bases separating them.

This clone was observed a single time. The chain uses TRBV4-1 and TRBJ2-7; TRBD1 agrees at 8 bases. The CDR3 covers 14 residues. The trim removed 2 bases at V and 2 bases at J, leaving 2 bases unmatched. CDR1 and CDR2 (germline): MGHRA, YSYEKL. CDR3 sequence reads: CASSQSGQAYEQYF. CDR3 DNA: TGCGCCAGCAGCCAATCGGGACAGGCCTACGAGCAGTACTTC.

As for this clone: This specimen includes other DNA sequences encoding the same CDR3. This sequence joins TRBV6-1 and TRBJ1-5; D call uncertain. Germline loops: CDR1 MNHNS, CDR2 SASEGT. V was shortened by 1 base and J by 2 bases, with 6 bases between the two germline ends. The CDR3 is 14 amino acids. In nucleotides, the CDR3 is TGTGCCAGCAGTGAAGGGGGAGGCAATCAGCCCCAGCATTTT. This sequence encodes CASSEGGGNQPQHF.

CDR3: CASSQGVTGEETQYF. CDR3 DNA: TGTGCCAGCAGCCAAGGGGTTACGGGAGAAGAGACCCAGTACTTC. The chain couples TRBV4-2 to TRBJ2-5; tentatively, D is TRBD2 (6 bases). The CDR3 runs to 15 residues. The V gene lost 1 base and the J gene lost 3 bases, with 12 bases spanning the gap. Looked up from germline, CDR1 is LGHNA and CDR2 is YNFKEQ.

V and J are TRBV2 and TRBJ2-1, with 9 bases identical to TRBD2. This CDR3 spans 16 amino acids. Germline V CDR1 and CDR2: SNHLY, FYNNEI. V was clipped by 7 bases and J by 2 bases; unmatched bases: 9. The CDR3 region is CASIQKTSGPYNEQFF. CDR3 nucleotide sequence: TGTGCCAGCATTCAGAAGACTAGCGGACCCTACAATGAGCAGTTCTTC.

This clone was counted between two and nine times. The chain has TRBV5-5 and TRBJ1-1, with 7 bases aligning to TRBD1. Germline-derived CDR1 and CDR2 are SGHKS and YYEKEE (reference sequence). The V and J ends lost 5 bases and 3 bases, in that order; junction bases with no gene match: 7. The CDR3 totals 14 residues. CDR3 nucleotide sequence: TGTGCCAGCAGTTACCAGGGGGATTACACTGAAGCTTTCTTT. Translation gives CASSYQGDYTEAFF.